This T cell receptor (beta chain) was identified in a study of siplizumab effects on memory and regulatory T cells. The CDR3 sequence is 15 residues long. Sequenced unstimulated subsets in a few donor pairs: CD4+ naive, CD4+ memory, CD8+ naive, CD8+ effector memory, CD8+ TEMRA. As for this clone: The antigen is not known.

Study-level findings and limits: A small minority of alloreactive clones were mapped to unstimulated subsets. Mappable CD4+ clones that were alloreactive averaged approximately 69% Treg-derived with siplizumab versus approximately 27% in controls. It seemed that naive T cells were more diverse than memory cells and were major contributors to the alloresponse.

Only in-frame clones appear in the TCRdb table, and some are missing; sequencing was by immunoSEQ multiplex PCR. The repertoire holds about 26,000 clones, around 84% seen once, with approximately 24% in the top ten. The chain links TRBV12-2 to TRBJ2-3; the table's D call TRBD2 went unverified against the DNA. TRBV12-2 is classified as a pseudogene. Sequencing input: memory CD4+ T cells sorted from blood. The sequence came from a human donor in good health. The CDR3 sequence is CASRLGAGGPDTQYF. In DNA form, the CDR3 reads TGTGCAAGTCGCTTAGGGGCGGGAGGTCCAGATACGCAGTATTTT.